This T cell receptor beta chain was profiled in a study of T-cell reconstitution after alpha-beta-depleted transplantation in children. This clonotype appeared many times. Unique molecular identifiers featured in how the TCRbeta library was prepared. From the PCR reads, TCRdb called clonotypes with MiXCR, one entry per CDR3 protein. The table includes a few hundred thousand distinct CDR3 sequences, 9% to 12% detected once. Trimming took 3 bases from V and 7 from J, leaving 10 bases between them. This CDR3 is built from 13 residues. CDR1 and CDR2 from the germline V gene are SGHRS and YFSETQ. The sequence derives from a human donor who donated a stem cell graft to a child with acute lymphoblastic leukemia. J is TRBJ2-2 and V is TRBV5-1; D remains ambiguous. This sample comprised PBMCs from the stem cell graft donor, obtained from the stem cell graft. The DNA of the CDR3 is TGCGCCAGCAGCTACTCTGGACGCGGGGAGCTGTTTTTT. It translates to CASSYSGRGELFF.